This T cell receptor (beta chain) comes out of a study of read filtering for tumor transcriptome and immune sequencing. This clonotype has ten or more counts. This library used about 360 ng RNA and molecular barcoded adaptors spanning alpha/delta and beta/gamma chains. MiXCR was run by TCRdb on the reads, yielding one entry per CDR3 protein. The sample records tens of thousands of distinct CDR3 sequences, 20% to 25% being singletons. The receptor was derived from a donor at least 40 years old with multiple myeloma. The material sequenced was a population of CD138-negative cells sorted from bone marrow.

CDR3 amino acids: CASSPPGLVEAFF. In DNA form, the CDR3 reads TGTGCCAGCAGCCCCCCGGGCTTGGTGGAAGCTTTCTTT. The chain has TRBV7-2 and TRBJ1-1; no clear D gene. CDR3 length equals 13 residues. The V gene's germline CDR1 is SGHTA and CDR2 FQGNSA. V gave up 5 bases and J gave up 8 bases, with 15 bases separating them.